Listed below are T cell receptor beta chains from one sample, sequenced in a study of cytomegalovirus exposure and HLA in healthy donors. Sequencing used immunoSEQ multiplex PCR; TCRdb keeps in-frame clones, though not all of them. Of 150,000 to 200,000 clones listed, about three quarters were seen once; the top ten hold roughly 1.6%. Sequencing input: PBMCs. The source of these receptors is a girl aged 10 to 17 in good health and CMV-seronegative. Each CDR3 is given with its conserved first and last residue. The D gene is left open where the match is weak. The size of a clone is reported for some rows only, either as once, few or many, or as a class for expanded clones.

DNA,CDR3,size,J,V,D
TGTGCCAGCAGCCCGAGTCGGGGGTTAGGGTATGGCTACACCTTC,CASSPSRGLGYGYTF,NA,TRBJ1-2,TRBV11-2,NA
TGTGCCAGCAGTGTATGGGACAGGGGGCCTCAGCCCCAGCATTTT,CASSVWDRGPQPQHF,few,TRBJ1-5,TRBV2,TRBD1
TGTGCCAGCAGTGCATGGATCATCGGGGGATCCTACGAGCAGTACTTC,CASSAWIIGGSYEQYF,NA,TRBJ2-7,TRBV6-1,NA
TGTGCCAGCAGCCGAGAACCGGGGCAAGAGACCCAGTACTTC,CASSREPGQETQYF,once,TRBJ2-5,TRBV9,NA
TGTGCCAGCAGCCTCGGGGGTAGCGGTAACAATGAGCAGTTCTTC,CASSLGGSGNNEQFF,NA,TRBJ2-1,TRBV11-3,NA
TGTGCCAGCAACTTAAAGGGGTATTACACTGAAGCTTTCTTT,CASNLKGYYTEAFF,NA,TRBJ1-1,TRBV5-8,NA
TGTGCCAGCTCGGTCGGGACAACGGCCTATGGCTACACCTTC,CASSVGTTAYGYTF,NA,TRBJ1-2,TRBV9,NA
TGTGCCAGCAGCTTGACTAGCAGAGAGACCCAGTACTTC,CASSLTSRETQYF,NA,TRBJ2-5,TRBV7-3,TRBD2
TGTGCCAGCAGCCCGAACACGAACACTGAAGCTTTCTTT,CASSPNTNTEAFF,NA,TRBJ1-1,TRBV14,NA
TGTGCCAGCAGTTTTGGAGGTGCGAACTATGGCTACACCTTC,CASSFGGANYGYTF,NA,TRBJ1-2,TRBV28,NA
TGTGCCAGCAGCCTCACAACTTGGGTCAGGGATTCACCCCTCCACTTT,CASSLTTWVRDSPLHF,NA,TRBJ1-6,TRBV5-5,NA
TGTGCCAGCAGTGCAAGAAGCGGGGGGGCAGATACGCAGTATTTT,CASSARSGGADTQYF,few,TRBJ2-3,TRBV6-4,TRBD2
TGTGCCAGCAGTCGAACGACAGGGTTGGGCACTGAAGCTTTCTTT,CASSRTTGLGTEAFF,NA,TRBJ1-1,TRBV6-6,TRBD1
TGTGCCAGCAGCTTCCCCTACACAGATACGCAGTATTTT,CASSFPYTDTQYF,few,TRBJ2-3,TRBV5-6,NA
TGTGCCAGCAGCGTAGGGGACAAGCATCAGCCCCAGCATTTT,CASSVGDKHQPQHF,NA,TRBJ1-5,TRBV28,NA
TGTGCCAGCAGTCGGGCGGGGTTTTCGGAGACCCAGTACTTC,CASSRAGFSETQYF,once,TRBJ2-5,TRBV7-2,NA
TGTGCCAGCAGCGTAGGTCTGGCGGGGAGCGAGCAGTACTTC,CASSVGLAGSEQYF,NA,TRBJ2-7,TRBV9,NA
TGTGCCAGCAGTGTGGACAGGAGCTATGGCTACACCTTC,CASSVDRSYGYTF,NA,TRBJ1-2,TRBV6-1,TRBD1
TGCGCCAGCAGCCAAGAGCCCCAAAATAGAGCCTACGAGCAGTACTTC,CASSQEPQNRAYEQYF,NA,TRBJ2-7,TRBV4-1,NA
TGTGCCAGTAGTAGGAGATCGGACTATGGCTACACCTTC,CASSRRSDYGYTF,NA,TRBJ1-2,TRBV19,NA
TGTGCCAGCAGCCGCCTTGGGGCGAAGGACACTGAAGCTTTCTTT,CASSRLGAKDTEAFF,NA,TRBJ1-1,TRBV6-6,NA
TGTGCCAGCAGCCTACTGAATCAGCCCCAGCATTTT,CASSLLNQPQHF,few,TRBJ1-5,TRBV5-6,NA
TGTGCCAGCAGCCTCGGTCTGAATCAGCCCCAGCATTTT,CASSLGLNQPQHF,NA,TRBJ1-5,TRBV7-9,NA
TGCGCCAGCAGTGGTAGAGGGATTCAGCCCCAGCATTTT,CASSGRGIQPQHF,NA,TRBJ1-5,TRBV10-2,NA
TGTGCCAGCAGCCCGCAGACAGGGGAAATGAACACCGGGGAGCTGTTTTTT,CASSPQTGEMNTGELFF,NA,TRBJ2-2,TRBV11-2,TRBD1
TGTGCCAGCAGCGTCGGGAGGGGACTTGGCGGCAATCAGCCCCAGCATTTT,CASSVGRGLGGNQPQHF,NA,TRBJ1-5,TRBV9,NA
TGTGCCAGCAGTCCCCCGGGGACACCTAGGGGCTACACCTTC,CASSPPGTPRGYTF,NA,TRBJ1-2,TRBV6-5,NA
TGTGCCAGCAGCTTAGGAAGAGCAGGGGGATTGGTGAACACTGAAGCTTTCTTT,CASSLGRAGGLVNTEAFF,NA,TRBJ1-1,TRBV7-9,TRBD1
TGTGCCAGCAGCTCACAGAATCAGCCCCAGCATTTT,CASSSQNQPQHF,once,TRBJ1-5,TRBV27,NA